A selection of T cell receptor beta chains follows, all from one sample in a study of blood T cell repertoires in COVID-19. Libraries were prepared by immunoSEQ multiplex PCR; TCRdb keeps only in-frame clonotypes and omits some of them. The table shows around 300,000 clones, with approximately 83% occurring only once. Input material: peripheral blood. Receptor source: a woman in her 70s with acute or convalescent COVID-19. CDR3s include the opening cysteine and the closing phenylalanine or tryptophan. Fields, in order: D gene, V gene, J gene, CDR3 length, CDR3 protein, CDR3 DNA. A D gene is named only where the DNA matches it firmly.

>.|TRBV4-1|TRBJ1-4|13
CASSSQGSEKLFF
TGCGCCAGCAGCTCACAGGGCAGTGAAAAACTGTTTTTT
>TRBD1|TRBV5-4|TRBJ1-2|14
CASSSGQGGYGYTF
TGTGCCAGCAGCTCGGGACAGGGCGGCTATGGCTACACCTTC
>TRBD1|TRBV18|TRBJ2-2|18
CASSPRDSLYRGTGELFF
TGTGCCAGCTCACCACGGGACAGCCTATACCGAGGCACCGGGGAGCTGTTTTTT
>.|TRBV6-6|TRBJ1-1|14
CASRPPGGSTEAFF
TGTGCCAGCAGGCCCCCCGGGGGATCAACTGAAGCTTTCTTT
>.|TRBV6-1|TRBJ2-5|15
CASSEARYTQETQYF
TGTGCCAGCAGTGAAGCGCGTTATACCCAAGAGACCCAGTACTTC
>TRBD1|TRBV5-6|TRBJ1-1|13
CASSGGQVPEAFF
TGTGCCAGCAGCGGGGGACAGGTTCCCGAAGCTTTCTTT
>TRBD2|TRBV5-1|TRBJ2-1|16
CASSLERGQVYNEQFF
TGCGCCAGCAGCTTGGAGCGGGGGCAGGTCTACAATGAGCAGTTCTTC
>.|TRBV19|TRBJ1-4|15
CASSITGPRREKLFF
TGTGCCAGTAGTATCACAGGACCAAGAAGGGAAAAACTGTTTTTT
>.|TRBV18|TRBJ1-5|15
CASSTGNYIGQPQHF
TGTGCCAGCTCAACCGGGAACTATATAGGTCAGCCCCAGCATTTT
>.|TRBV5-1|TRBJ1-1|14
CASSVLGGGTEAFF
TGCGCCAGCAGCGTCCTGGGGGGAGGCACTGAAGCTTTCTTT
>.|TRBV11-2|TRBJ1-1|11
CASSLNRWAFF
TGTGCCAGCAGCTTAAACCGGTGGGCTTTCTTT
>TRBD1|TRBV4-1|TRBJ1-4|16
CASSRLGTGVSEKLFF
TGCGCCAGCAGCCGGCTCGGGACAGGGGTTAGTGAAAAACTGTTTTTT
>.|TRBV30|TRBJ2-2|14
CAWTLNSYTGELFF
TGTGCCTGGACCCTGAACAGTTACACCGGGGAGCTGTTTTTT
>TRBD1|TRBV2|TRBJ1-4|14
CASSGQGRTEKLFF
TGTGCCAGCAGTGGACAGGGGAGGACTGAAAAACTGTTTTTT